The 2 T cell receptor beta chains listed next were all sequenced from one sample in a study of CD8 T cells in ankylosing spondylitis. Study findings and constraints: A TCR beta motif of fewer than ten highly homologous variants seemed to mark ankylosing spondylitis blood.

These receptors have no identified antigens. A single record per CDR3 protein comes from TCRdb applying MiXCR to the 5' RACE reads. The sample consists of about 750,000 distinct CDR3 sequences, roughly 20% of them appearing once. The sample was blood, either unsorted or a sorted T cell fraction (not recorded which). The receptors come from a male donor with ankylosing spondylitis.

The rearrangement uses TRBV9 and TRBJ1-2; D is possibly TRBD1 (5 bases). V was shortened by 6 bases and J by 8 bases, with 17 bases between the two germline ends. This CDR3 has 13 residues. Germline values: CDR1 SGDLS, CDR2 YYNGEE. As DNA, the CDR3 is TGTGCCAGCAACGCCCCCGGGGGACGGGGCTACACCTTC. Amino acids: CASNAPGGRGYTF.

The table lists this clonotype with a few counts. The genes are TRBV11-2 and TRBJ1-6; 7 bases line up with TRBD1. V was clipped by 2 bases and J by 0 bases; unmatched bases: 10. CDR1 SGHAT and CDR2 FQNNGV come from the germline V gene. This CDR3 is 19 amino acids long. The CDR3, as DNA: TGTGCCAGCAGCTTATATCCCCCAGGGGGGCTCTCCTATAATTCACCCCTCCACTTT. This translates into CASSLYPPGGLSYNSPLHF.